This T cell receptor beta chain was sequenced in a study of blood T cells in healthy people across ages. This clonotype appeared a few times. A second PCR of roughly 7 to 11 cycles used a sample-barcoded 5' primer and a J-beta primer mix. TCRdb re-derived calls from the 5' RACE reads in MiXCR, one entry per CDR3 protein. The sample lists more than 900,000 distinct CDR3 sequences, 20% to 25% seen once, with around 0.75% in the top ten. This same sample was also taken into another study, of T cells of mothers and their children.

This TCR came from a girl aged 2 to 9 in good health. Specimen: blood.

CDR3 DNA: TGCGCCAGCAGCTTGGAAGGGAGGGGAATGAACACTGAAGCTTTCTTT. It encodes CASSLEGRGMNTEAFF. This chain joins TRBV5-1 and TRBJ1-1; D is possibly TRBD1 (5 bases). This CDR3 spans 16 amino acids. From germline, CDR1 is SGHRS and CDR2 YFSETQ. Trimming left V 0 bases short and J 0 bases short, with 12 bases between.